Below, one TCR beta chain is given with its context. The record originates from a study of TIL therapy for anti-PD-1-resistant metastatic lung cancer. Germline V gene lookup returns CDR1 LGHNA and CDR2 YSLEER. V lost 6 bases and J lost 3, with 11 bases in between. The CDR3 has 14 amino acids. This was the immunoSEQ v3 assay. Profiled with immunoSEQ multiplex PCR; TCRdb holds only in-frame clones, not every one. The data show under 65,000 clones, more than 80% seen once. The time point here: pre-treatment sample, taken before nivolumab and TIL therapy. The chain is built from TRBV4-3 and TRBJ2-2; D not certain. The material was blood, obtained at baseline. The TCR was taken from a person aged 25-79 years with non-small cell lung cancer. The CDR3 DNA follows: TGCGCCAGCAGTCCCGGGTCCTACACCGGGGAGCTGTTTTTT. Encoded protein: CASSPGSYTGELFF.